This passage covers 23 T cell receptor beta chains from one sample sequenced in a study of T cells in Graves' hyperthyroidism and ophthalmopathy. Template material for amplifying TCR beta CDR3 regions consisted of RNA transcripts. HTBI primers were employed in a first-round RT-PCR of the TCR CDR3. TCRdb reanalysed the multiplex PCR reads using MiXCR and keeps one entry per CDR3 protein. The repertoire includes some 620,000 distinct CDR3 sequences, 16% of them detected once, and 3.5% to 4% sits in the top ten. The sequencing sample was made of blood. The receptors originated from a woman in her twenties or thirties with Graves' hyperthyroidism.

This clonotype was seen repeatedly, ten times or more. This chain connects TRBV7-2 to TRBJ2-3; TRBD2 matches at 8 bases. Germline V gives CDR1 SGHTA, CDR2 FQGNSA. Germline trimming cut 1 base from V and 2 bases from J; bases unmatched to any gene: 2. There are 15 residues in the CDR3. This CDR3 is CASSLVAGHTDTQYF. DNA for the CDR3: TGTGCCAGCAGCTTAGTAGCGGGGCACACAGATACGCAGTATTTT.

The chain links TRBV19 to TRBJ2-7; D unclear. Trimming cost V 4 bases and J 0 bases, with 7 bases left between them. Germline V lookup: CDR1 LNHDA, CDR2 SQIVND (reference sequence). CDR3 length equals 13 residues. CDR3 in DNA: TGTGCCAGTAGTACAGCGTTCTCCTACGAGCAGTACTTC. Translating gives CASSTAFSYEQYF.

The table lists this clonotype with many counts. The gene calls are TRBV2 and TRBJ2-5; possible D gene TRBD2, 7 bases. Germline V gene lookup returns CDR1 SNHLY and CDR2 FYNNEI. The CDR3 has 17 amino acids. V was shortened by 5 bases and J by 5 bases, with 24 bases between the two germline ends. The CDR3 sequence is CASSTPGGGQREETQYF. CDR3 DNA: TGTGCCAGCAGTACCCCGGGAGGAGGACAGAGGGAGGAGACCCAGTACTTC.

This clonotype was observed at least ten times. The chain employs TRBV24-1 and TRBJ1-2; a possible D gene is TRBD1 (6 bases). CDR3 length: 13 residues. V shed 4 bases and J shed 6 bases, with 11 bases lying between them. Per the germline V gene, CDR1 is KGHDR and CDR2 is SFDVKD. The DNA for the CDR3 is TGTGCCACCAGTGAGACCTACAGGGATGGCTACACCTTC. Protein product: CATSETYRDGYTF.

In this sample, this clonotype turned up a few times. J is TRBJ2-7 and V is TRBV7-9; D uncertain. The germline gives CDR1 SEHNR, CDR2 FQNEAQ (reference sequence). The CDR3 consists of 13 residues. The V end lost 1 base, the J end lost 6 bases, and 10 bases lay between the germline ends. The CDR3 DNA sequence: TGTGCCAGCAGCTTAGATACGAGTATCGAGCAGTACTTC. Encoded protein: CASSLDTSIEQYF.

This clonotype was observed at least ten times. The CDR3 DNA reads as TGTGCCAGCAGTCCTATCCGGGACAGTGTGAACACTGAAGCTTTCTTT. It codes for CASSPIRDSVNTEAFF. This chain connects TRBV28 to TRBJ1-1; 7 positions agree with TRBD1. Germline-derived CDR1 and CDR2 are MDHEN and SYDVKM. This CDR3 spans 16 amino acids. V gave up 5 bases and J gave up 0 bases; unmatched junction bases: 9.

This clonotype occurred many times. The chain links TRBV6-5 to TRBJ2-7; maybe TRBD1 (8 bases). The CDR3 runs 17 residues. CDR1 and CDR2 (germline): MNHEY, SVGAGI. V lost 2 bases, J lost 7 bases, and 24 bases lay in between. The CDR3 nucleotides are TGTGCCAGCAGTTACCCCCACGGGAGGCAGGGGGCGGGAGAGCAGTACTTC. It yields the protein CASSYPHGRQGAGEQYF.

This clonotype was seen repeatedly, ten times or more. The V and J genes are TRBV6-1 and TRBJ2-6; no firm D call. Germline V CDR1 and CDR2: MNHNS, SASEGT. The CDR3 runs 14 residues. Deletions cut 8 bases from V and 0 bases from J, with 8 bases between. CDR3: CASSGYSGANVLTF. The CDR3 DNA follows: TGTGCCAGCTCGGGTTACTCTGGGGCCAACGTCCTGACTTTC.

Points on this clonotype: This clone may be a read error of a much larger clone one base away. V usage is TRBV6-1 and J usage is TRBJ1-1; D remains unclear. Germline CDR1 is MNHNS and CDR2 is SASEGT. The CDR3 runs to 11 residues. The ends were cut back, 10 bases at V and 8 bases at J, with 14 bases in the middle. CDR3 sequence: CATNTRQEAFF. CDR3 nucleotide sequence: TGTGCCACCAATACAAGGCAAGAAGCTTTCTTT.

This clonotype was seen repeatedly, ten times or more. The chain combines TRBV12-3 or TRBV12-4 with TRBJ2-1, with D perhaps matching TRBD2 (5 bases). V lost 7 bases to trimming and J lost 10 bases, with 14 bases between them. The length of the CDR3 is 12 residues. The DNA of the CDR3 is TGTGCCAGCACCCCCGATCCGGGAGAGCAGTTCTTC. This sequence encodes CASTPDPGEQFF.

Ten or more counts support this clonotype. The CDR3 loop reads CASSFLGGISYEQYF. The CDR3 bases are TGTGCCAGCAGTTTTCTGGGGGGGATCTCCTACGAGCAGTACTTC. The V gene is TRBV28, the J gene TRBJ2-7; TRBD2 agrees at 7 bases. V was pared by 3 bases and J by 0 bases, with 5 bases of the junction left unmatched. The CDR3 loop spans 15 amino acids. CDR1 and CDR2 (germline): MDHEN, SYDVKM.

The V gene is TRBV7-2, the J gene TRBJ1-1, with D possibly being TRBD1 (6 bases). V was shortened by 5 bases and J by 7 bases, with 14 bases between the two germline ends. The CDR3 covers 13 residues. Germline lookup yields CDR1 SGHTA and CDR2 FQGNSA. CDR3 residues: CASSIRQVYEAFF. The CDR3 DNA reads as TGTGCCAGCAGCATTCGACAGGTGTATGAAGCTTTCTTT.

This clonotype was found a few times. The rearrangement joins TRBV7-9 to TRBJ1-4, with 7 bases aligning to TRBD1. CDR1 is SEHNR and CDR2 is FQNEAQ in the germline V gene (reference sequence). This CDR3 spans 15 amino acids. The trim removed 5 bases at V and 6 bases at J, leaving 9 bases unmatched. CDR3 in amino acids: CASSLNRGYYEKLFF. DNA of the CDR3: TGTGCCAGCAGCCTCAACAGGGGATATTATGAAAAACTGTTTTTT.

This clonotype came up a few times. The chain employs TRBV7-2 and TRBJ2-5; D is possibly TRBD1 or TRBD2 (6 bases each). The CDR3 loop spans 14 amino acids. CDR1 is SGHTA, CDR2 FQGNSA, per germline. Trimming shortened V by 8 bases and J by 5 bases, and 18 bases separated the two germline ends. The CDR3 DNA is TGTGCCAGCGGCCGAGGGGGGAGTAGGGAGACCCAGTACTTC. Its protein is CASGRGGSRETQYF.

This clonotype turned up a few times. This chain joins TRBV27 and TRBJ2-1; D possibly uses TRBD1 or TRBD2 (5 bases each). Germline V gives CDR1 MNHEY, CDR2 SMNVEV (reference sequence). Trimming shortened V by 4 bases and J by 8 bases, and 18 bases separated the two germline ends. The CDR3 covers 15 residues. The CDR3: CASSSPGTLVDEQFF. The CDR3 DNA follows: TGTGCCAGCAGTTCTCCGGGGACCCTTGTGGATGAGCAGTTCTTC.

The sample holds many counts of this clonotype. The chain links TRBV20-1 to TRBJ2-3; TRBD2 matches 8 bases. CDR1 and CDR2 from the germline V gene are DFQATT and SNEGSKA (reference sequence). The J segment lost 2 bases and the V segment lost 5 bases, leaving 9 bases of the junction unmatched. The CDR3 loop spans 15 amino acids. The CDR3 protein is CSALGGDGNTDTQYF. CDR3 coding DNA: TGCAGTGCTCTCGGGGGGGACGGGAACACAGATACGCAGTATTTT.

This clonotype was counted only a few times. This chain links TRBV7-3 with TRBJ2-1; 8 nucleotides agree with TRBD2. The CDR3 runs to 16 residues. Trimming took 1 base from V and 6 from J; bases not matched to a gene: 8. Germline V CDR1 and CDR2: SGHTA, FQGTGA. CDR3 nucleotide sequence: TGTGCCAGCAGCTTAATAGCGGGACCTTCCCCCAATGAGCAGTTCTTC. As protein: CASSLIAGPSPNEQFF.

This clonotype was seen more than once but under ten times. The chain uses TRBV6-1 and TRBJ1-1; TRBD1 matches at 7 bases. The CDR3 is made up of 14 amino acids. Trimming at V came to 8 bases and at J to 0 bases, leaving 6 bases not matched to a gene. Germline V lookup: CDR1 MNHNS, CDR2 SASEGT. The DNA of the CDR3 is TGTGCCAGCTTACGGGGACAGATGAACACTGAAGCTTTCTTT. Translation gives CASLRGQMNTEAFF.

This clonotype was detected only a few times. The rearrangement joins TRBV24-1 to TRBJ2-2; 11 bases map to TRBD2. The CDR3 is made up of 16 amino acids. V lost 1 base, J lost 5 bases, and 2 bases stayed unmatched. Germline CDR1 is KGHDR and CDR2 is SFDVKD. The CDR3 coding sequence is TGTGCCACCAGTGATTTTACTAGCGGGAGAACCGGGGAGCTGTTTTTT. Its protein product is CATSDFTSGRTGELFF.

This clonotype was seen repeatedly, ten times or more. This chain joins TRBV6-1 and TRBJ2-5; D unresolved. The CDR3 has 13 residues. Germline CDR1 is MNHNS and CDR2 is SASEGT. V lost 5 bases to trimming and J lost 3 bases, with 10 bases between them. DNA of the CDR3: TGTGCCAGCAGTAAATACGAAGAAGAGACCCAGTACTTC. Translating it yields CASSKYEEETQYF.

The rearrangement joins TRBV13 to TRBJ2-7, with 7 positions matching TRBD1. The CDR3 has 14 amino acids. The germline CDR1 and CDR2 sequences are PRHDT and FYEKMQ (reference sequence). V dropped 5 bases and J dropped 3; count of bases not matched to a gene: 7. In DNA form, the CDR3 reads TGTGCCAGCAGCCAGGGACAGAGGGACTACGAGCAGTACTTC. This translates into CASSQGQRDYEQYF.

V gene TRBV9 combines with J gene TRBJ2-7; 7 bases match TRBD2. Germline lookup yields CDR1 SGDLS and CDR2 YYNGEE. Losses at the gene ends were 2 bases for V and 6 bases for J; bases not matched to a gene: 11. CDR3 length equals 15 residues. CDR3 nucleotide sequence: TGTGCCAGCAGCGTGTGGGCGGGAGTAGGACTCGAGCAGTACTTC. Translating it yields CASSVWAGVGLEQYF.

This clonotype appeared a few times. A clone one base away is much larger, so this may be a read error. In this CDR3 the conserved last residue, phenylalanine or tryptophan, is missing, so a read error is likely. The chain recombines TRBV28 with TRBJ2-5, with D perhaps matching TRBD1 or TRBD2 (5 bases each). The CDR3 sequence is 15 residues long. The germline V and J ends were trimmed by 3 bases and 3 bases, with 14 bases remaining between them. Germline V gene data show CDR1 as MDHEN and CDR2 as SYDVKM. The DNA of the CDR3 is TGTGCCAGCAGTTTGCTTGGGGACGAGGAAGAGACCCAGTACCTC. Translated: CASSLLGDEEETQYL.